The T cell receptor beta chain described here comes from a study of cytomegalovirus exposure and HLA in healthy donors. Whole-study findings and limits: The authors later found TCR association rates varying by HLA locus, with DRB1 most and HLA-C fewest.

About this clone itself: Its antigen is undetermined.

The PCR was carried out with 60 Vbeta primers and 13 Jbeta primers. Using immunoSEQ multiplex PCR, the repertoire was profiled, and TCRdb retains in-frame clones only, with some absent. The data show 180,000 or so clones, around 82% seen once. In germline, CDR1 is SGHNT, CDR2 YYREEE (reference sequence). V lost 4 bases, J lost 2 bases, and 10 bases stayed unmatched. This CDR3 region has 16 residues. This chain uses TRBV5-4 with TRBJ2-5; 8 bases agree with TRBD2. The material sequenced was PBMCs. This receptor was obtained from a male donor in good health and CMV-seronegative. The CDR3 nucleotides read TGTGCCAGCAGCCTACCTGGAATAGCGGGACAAGAGACCCAGTACTTC. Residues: CASSLPGIAGQETQYF.